The next 22 T cell receptor beta chains were all read from a single sample in a study of blood T cells in healthy people across ages. Through a sample-barcoded 5' primer and a J-beta primer mix, a second PCR was run for 7 to 11 cycles. TCRdb fed the 5' RACE reads into MiXCR, producing one record per CDR3 protein. The table includes 350,000 to 450,000 distinct CDR3 sequences, 52% detected once. Sequences were obtained from blood. These receptors came from a man aged 55 to 70 in good health.

This clonotype showed up just a few times. V gene TRBV7-9 combines with J gene TRBJ2-7, with a weak D call TRBD1 (5 bases). Per germline, CDR1 SEHNR and CDR2 FQNEAQ (reference sequence). The V and J ends lost 5 bases and 3 bases respectively, with 14 bases between them. The CDR3 loop spans 14 amino acids. The CDR3 loop is CASSSPVGVYEQYF. In nucleotides, the CDR3 is TGTGCCAGCAGCAGTCCGGTAGGGGTCTACGAGCAGTACTTC.

The rearrangement uses TRBV6-6 and TRBJ2-7, with 12 bases aligning to TRBD2. The junction had 8 bases not matched to a gene; V was cut back by 6 bases and J by 2 bases. Germline CDR1 MNHNY, CDR2 SVGAGI (reference sequence). The CDR3 has 16 residues. The CDR3 coding sequence is TGTGCCAGCAGCGATAAACTAGCGGGAGGAACCTACGAGCAGTACTTC. Translating gives CASSDKLAGGTYEQYF.

This clonotype was counted a few times. This chain uses TRBV3-1 with TRBJ2-7; D is perhaps TRBD2 (6 bases). Looked up from germline, CDR1 is LGHDT and CDR2 is YNNKEL (reference sequence). There are 15 residues in the CDR3. Trimming left V 1 base short and J 6 bases short, with 16 bases between. The CDR3 sequence: CASSQGAGPRTEQYF. The CDR3 DNA reads as TGTGCCAGCAGCCAAGGAGCGGGCCCGAGGACCGAGCAGTACTTC.

J is TRBJ2-7 and V is TRBV12-3 or TRBV12-4, with D possibly matching TRBD1 (5 bases). The CDR3 covers 15 residues. V was trimmed by 2 bases and J by 3 bases, leaving 14 bases between them. The CDR3 region has the DNA TGTGCCAGCAGTTTATGGGCCCCACAGGTCTACGAGCAGTACTTC. Its protein is CASSLWAPQVYEQYF.

The V and J genes are TRBV7-9 and TRBJ2-5; 8 bases map to TRBD2. Germline assignment: CDR1 SEHNR and CDR2 FQNEAQ (reference sequence). The CDR3 runs to 11 residues. With V trimmed by 5 bases and J by 12 bases, 5 bases remained unmatched. This chain's CDR3 is CASSSGTRKYF. DNA for the CDR3: TGTGCCAGCAGCAGCGGGACTAGAAAGTACTTC.

The rearrangement joins TRBV12-3 or TRBV12-4 to TRBJ2-5; D may be TRBD2 (5 bases). The DNA end lines up better with TRBJ2-7; the J call may be wrong. The CDR3 runs 15 residues. The CDR3 protein is CASSSTRAEAHEQYF. CDR3 in DNA: TGTGCCAGCAGTTCAACGAGAGCGGAAGCCCACGAGCAGTACTTC.

The V gene is TRBV11-1, the J gene TRBJ2-1, with D maybe TRBD1 (6 bases). Germline V CDR1 and CDR2: SGHAT, FQDESV (reference sequence). CDR3 length: 11 amino acids. The V end was cut by 3 bases, the J end by 13 bases, with 10 bases between. CDR3 sequence: CASSLGATQFF. CDR3 nucleotide sequence: TGTGCCAGCAGCTTGGGGGCGACCCAGTTCTTC.

This clonotype occurred many times. CDR3 DNA sequence: TGTGCCAGCAGTTTGGGAGTGCGGGACAATGAGCAGTTCTTC. This translates into CASSLGVRDNEQFF. V and J are TRBV12-3 or TRBV12-4 and TRBJ2-1; weak D call: TRBD2 (5 bases). This CDR3 region has 14 residues. V gave up 3 bases and J gave up 5 bases, with 11 bases separating them.

This clonotype was detected a few times. This sequence joins TRBV4-3 and TRBJ2-3, with no clear D. The CDR3 extends over 15 amino acids. The ends were cut back, 4 bases at V and 3 bases at J, with 14 bases in the middle. CDR1 and CDR2 (germline): LGHNA, YSLEER. This CDR3 is CASSLRVGITDTQYF. CDR3 in DNA: TGCGCCAGCAGCCTTAGGGTGGGGATAACAGATACGCAGTATTTT.

Regarding this clonotype: The junction does not match germline at one end; this may be a read error. The chain is built from TRBV10-3 and TRBJ2-7; D gene uncertain. The CDR3 length is 14 residues. Germline V gene lookup returns CDR1 ENHRY and CDR2 SYGVKD. CDR3 in DNA: TGTGCCATCGGTGAGTCGATGGCGGCCTACGAGCAGTACTTC. It is translated as CAIGESMAAYEQYF.

This clonotype showed up just a few times. The J gene is TRBJ2-7, the V gene TRBV27, with TRBD1 matching over 8 bases. The CDR3 runs 15 residues. The germline V gene encodes CDR1 MNHEY and CDR2 SMNVEV (reference sequence). The trim removed 5 bases at V and 1 base at J, leaving 7 bases unmatched. The chain's CDR3 is CASSQGTGLSYEQYF. Written as DNA, the CDR3 is TGTGCCAGCAGTCAGGGGACAGGCCTTTCCTACGAGCAGTACTTC.

This chain uses TRBV20-1 with TRBJ1-1, with D possibly matching TRBD1 (5 bases). V shed 6 bases and J shed 2 bases, with 16 bases lying between them. The germline CDR1 and CDR2 sequences are DFQATT and SNEGSKA (reference sequence). The CDR3 length is 14 residues. CDR3 nucleotide sequence: TGCAGTGCAAATCCGGGCAGGGCCAACACTGAAGCTTTCTTT. It codes for CSANPGRANTEAFF.

This clonotype was detected a few times. The J gene is TRBJ2-5, the V gene TRBV7-6; no clear D gene. V was trimmed by 7 bases and J by 5 bases, leaving 11 bases between them. The CDR3 loop spans 12 amino acids. CDR1 is SGHVS and CDR2 is FNYEAQ in the germline V gene. The CDR3 spells CASTLPRETQYF. The CDR3 DNA reads TGTGCCAGCACTCTCCCGAGGGAGACCCAGTACTTC.

This clonotype came up a few times. V is TRBV6-2 or TRBV6-3 and J is TRBJ1-1; perhaps TRBD1 as D (5 bases). The germline V and J ends were trimmed by 8 bases and 2 bases, with 6 bases remaining between them. The CDR3 is 11 amino acids. Looked up from germline, CDR1 is MNHEY and CDR2 is SVGEGT. The CDR3 nucleotides read TGTGCCAGCGGGACCAACACTGAAGCTTTCTTT. Protein: CASGTNTEAFF.

This chain joins TRBV3-1 and TRBJ2-1; the D gene could be TRBD1 or TRBD2 (5 bases each). V was shortened by 2 bases and J by 8 bases, with 10 bases between the two germline ends. Germline V gene lookup returns CDR1 LGHDT and CDR2 YNNKEL (reference sequence). This CDR3 spans 13 amino acids. The CDR3, as DNA: TGTGCCAGCAGCCAATGGGGGAGCGATGAGCAGTTCTTC. This sequence encodes CASSQWGSDEQFF.

This sequence joins TRBV2 and TRBJ2-1; the D call may be TRBD1 or TRBD2 (6 bases each). The DNA end favors TRBJ2-7, so the J call may be wrong. Germline V gives CDR1 SNHLY, CDR2 FYNNEI. CDR3 length equals 15 residues. The CDR3 loop is CASSPLASRDNEQYF. The CDR3 DNA sequence: TGTGCCAGCAGTCCCCTAGCGAGTAGGGACAATGAGCAGTACTTC.

The chain combines TRBV5-6 with TRBJ2-3; D not resolved. With 3 bases removed from V and 2 bases from J, the gap between germline ends came to 16 bases. Germline loops: CDR1 SGHDT, CDR2 YYEEEE. The CDR3 contains 16 residues. Here the CDR3 DNA reads TGTGCCAGCAGCTGGCGTCAGGCAAGATACACAGATACGCAGTATTTT. Translating it yields CASSWRQARYTDTQYF. Combining the CDR3 with reference TRBV5-6 and TRBJ2-3 gives the whole variable domain DAGVTQSPTHLIKTRGQQVTLRCSPKSGHDTVSWYQQALGQGPQFIFQYYEEEERQRGNFPDRFSGHQFPNYSSELNVNALLLGDSALYLCASSWRQARYTDTQYFGPGTRLTVL.

This clonotype has a handful of counts. V gene TRBV14 combines with J gene TRBJ2-1, with 7 positions matching TRBD1. The CDR3 totals 14 residues. V lost 6 bases, J lost 5 bases, and 7 bases stayed unmatched. The germline V gene has CDR1 SGHDN and CDR2 FVKESK. The chain's CDR3 is CASSPGTANNEQFF. The CDR3 DNA reads as TGTGCCAGCAGTCCCGGGACAGCCAACAATGAGCAGTTCTTC.

The table lists this clonotype with many counts. The chain has TRBV6-5 and TRBJ2-5; 7 bases fit TRBD2. The V gene end was trimmed by 6 bases and the J gene end by 4 bases; junction bases not matched to a gene: 14. Germline V CDR1 and CDR2: MNHEY, SVGAGI. The CDR3 has 16 amino acids. CDR3 sequence reads: CASRRGPSGATETQYF. CDR3 coding DNA: TGTGCCAGCAGAAGGGGACCCAGCGGGGCAACAGAGACCCAGTACTTC.

This chain uses TRBV6-6 with TRBJ2-3; no clear D. Deletions cut 7 bases from V and 3 bases from J, with 11 bases between. Germline V lookup: CDR1 MNHNY, CDR2 SVGAGI (reference sequence). This CDR3 has 13 residues. CDR3 in amino acids: CASNAPQTDTQYF. CDR3 coding DNA: TGTGCCAGCAATGCACCCCAGACAGATACGCAGTATTTT.

The rearrangement joins TRBV6-6 to TRBJ2-7; 7 nucleotides match TRBD1. V dropped 4 bases and J dropped 0; count of bases not matched to a gene: 6. The CDR3 loop spans 15 amino acids. Germline V gives CDR1 MNHNY, CDR2 SVGAGI (reference sequence). CDR3 DNA: TGTGCCAGCAGTTCTCCGGGACAGCTCTCCTACGAGCAGTACTTC. Protein: CASSSPGQLSYEQYF.

The J gene is TRBJ2-7, the V gene TRBV5-5; no firm D call. V lost 1 base, J lost 2 bases, and 10 bases lay in between. In germline, CDR1 is SGHKS, CDR2 YYEKEE (reference sequence). This CDR3 contains 14 residues. The CDR3 DNA reads TGTGCCAGCAGCTTGTTGGTCAGCCCCTACGAGCAGTACTTC. This gives the protein CASSLLVSPYEQYF.